This TCR beta chain is from a study of vaccination effects on CD4 cells after COVID-19. Study-wide results and limits: There was marked clonal contraction among infection- and vaccine-induced clones late after vaccination.

Profiled with immunoSEQ multiplex PCR; TCRdb holds only in-frame clones, not every one. The sample contains about 80,000 clones, 60% to 80% of which appear only once. About this clone: What it binds is unknown.

V lost 2 bases and J 6 bases, leaving 7 bases between the germline ends. This CDR3 is 12 amino acids long. The V gene's germline CDR1 is LGHNT and CDR2 FRNRAP. Expansion of antigen-specific CD4+ T cells with viral peptide pools was carried out by the ViraFEST assay before sequencing. Following 10 days of culture, CD4+ T cells were isolated. Participants each got two BNT162b2 or mRNA-1273 vaccine doses. Having tested negative for nucleocapsid antibodies, the vaccine recipients showed no prior SARS-CoV-2 infection. A density of more than 1.5 million PBMC per well was used; these cells were cultured with roughly 10 IU/ml IL-2 and about 10 ug/ml peptides. Half-medium changes using IL-2 medium occurred on days 3 and 7.

The chain employs TRBV12-5 and TRBJ1-1; perhaps TRBD1 as D (5 bases). The specimen was CD4+ T cells from PBMCs cultured with HCoV-OC43 spike peptides, collected after COVID-19 vaccination. Subset denoted: HCoV-OC43 spike overlapping peptide pool stimulation. This sequence originates from a human donor who received a COVID-19 vaccine. Written as DNA, the CDR3 is TGTGCTAGTGGTTTGCGGGACCCTGAAGCTTTCTTT. This gives the protein CASGLRDPEAFF.